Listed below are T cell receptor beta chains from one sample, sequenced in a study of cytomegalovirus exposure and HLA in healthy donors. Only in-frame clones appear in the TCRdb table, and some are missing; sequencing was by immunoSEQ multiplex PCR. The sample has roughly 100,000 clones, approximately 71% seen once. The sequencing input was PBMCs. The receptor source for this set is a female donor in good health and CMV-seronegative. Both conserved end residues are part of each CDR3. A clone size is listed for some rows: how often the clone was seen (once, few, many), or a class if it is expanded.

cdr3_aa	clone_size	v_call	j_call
CASSLGDRGYQETQYF	NA	TRBV7-2	TRBJ2-5
CASSPGGQPSYEQYF	NA	TRBV7-9	TRBJ2-7
CASLVPRGLRLTEAFF	few	TRBV23-1	TRBJ1-1
CAWSIRTLGPTGELFF	NA	TRBV30	TRBJ2-2
CAWSRRQGASYEQYF	NA	TRBV30	TRBJ2-7
CASSYGGTGANYGYTF	NA	TRBV5-1	TRBJ1-2
CASSPEGYRTEAFF	NA	TRBV5-8	TRBJ1-1
CASRTGGIGFFGGLQETQYF	few	TRBV28	TRBJ2-5
CASSHSQGQGPPQHF	NA	TRBV28	TRBJ1-5
CASSQPGTSANNEQFF	NA	TRBV5-1	TRBJ2-1
CASSETLRGWDNEKLFF	NA	TRBV25-1	TRBJ1-4
CASSHRWGLTYEQYF	NA	TRBV14	TRBJ2-7
CAISTPSGREQYF	NA	TRBV10-3	TRBJ2-7
CASSLGWNYGYTF	NA	TRBV7-2	TRBJ1-2
CASSSGGAYEQYF	few	TRBV13	TRBJ2-7
CAWSAGSGGADTQYF	NA	TRBV30	TRBJ2-3
CASSFGGGVYIQYF	NA	TRBV5-5	TRBJ2-4
CASSRTGGEKLFF	NA	TRBV30	TRBJ1-4
CASARQLSNQPQHF	NA	TRBV19	TRBJ1-5
CASSVGTSVNYEQYF	few	TRBV9	TRBJ2-7
CAWSGGTGGNQPQHF	NA	TRBV30	TRBJ1-5
CASSLFPTSGYYNEQFF	NA	TRBV7-3	TRBJ2-1
CASSYPGLLSGNTIYF	NA	TRBV28	TRBJ1-3
CASSMASGGTGELFF	once	TRBV19	TRBJ2-2
CASKNQVETEAFF	few	TRBV25-1	TRBJ1-1
CASSKGRGFPTNEKLFF	NA	TRBV21-1	TRBJ1-4
CASSIAPWGTSGYNEQFF	NA	TRBV19	TRBJ2-1
CASIAGPDYGYTF	NA	TRBV2	TRBJ1-2
CASSAKDTQYF	NA	TRBV7-6	TRBJ2-3
CASSSLRAQGAHYGYTF	NA	TRBV11-2	TRBJ1-2
CASSTEVVWSNQPQHF	NA	TRBV7-2	TRBJ1-5
CASSLQGNYEQYF	NA	TRBV7-2	NA
CSVGANTGELFF	NA	TRBV29-1	TRBJ2-2
CASSQDFGELFF	NA	TRBV4-1	TRBJ2-2
CASSLGGGAGANVLTF	NA	TRBV5-4	TRBJ2-6
CATSSAGTGAKYEQYF	NA	TRBV15	TRBJ2-7
CASSLTPPGGPEKLFF	NA	TRBV4-1	TRBJ1-4
CASSWGQGRNTEAFF	NA	TRBV5-4	TRBJ1-1
CASSLDRANYGYTF	NA	TRBV27	TRBJ1-2
CASHSGQGGFWEPYTF	NA	TRBV19	TRBJ1-2
CASSDSGQGEAFF	few	TRBV6-4	TRBJ1-1
CASSPRTSGGWGTGELFF	NA	TRBV9	TRBJ2-2
CASSPTSGSTYEQYF	NA	TRBV5-1	TRBJ2-7
CASSPGLADQYF	NA	TRBV7-2	TRBJ2-5
CASSSRLGMRETQYF	few	TRBV7-8	TRBJ2-5
CASSKRELMNTEAFF	NA	TRBV2	TRBJ1-1
CASSTPLGRENPDTQYF	NA	TRBV21-1	TRBJ2-3
CASSPLGGEQFF	NA	TRBV7-9	TRBJ2-1
CASSQDSRGRYSYEQYF	few	TRBV4-2	TRBJ2-7
CASKEPGRPLRDRGGTEAFF	once	TRBV19	TRBJ1-1
CAWSGEREQYF	NA	TRBV30	TRBJ2-7
CAWSGAGGSFGEQYF	NA	TRBV30	TRBJ2-7
CASSPTQEGGYEQYF	NA	TRBV4-3	TRBJ2-7